The next 18 T cell receptor beta chains were all read from a single sample in a study of PD-L1 blockade in urothelial cancer. Libraries were prepared by immunoSEQ multiplex PCR; TCRdb keeps only in-frame clonotypes and omits some of them. The table has just over 35,000 clones, just over 35% seen once. Sequenced here: tumor tissue, sampled before atezolizumab (anti-PD-L1) treatment. The receptors shown here come from a man in his 60s with urothelial cancer.

This clone occurred a few times. V gene TRBV7-6 combines with J gene TRBJ2-5; TRBD2 matches 7 bases. CDR1 is SGHVS and CDR2 is FNYEAQ in the germline V gene. The CDR3 runs 15 residues. V shed 5 bases, J shed 5 bases, and the junction held 11 bases outside the gene matches. This CDR3 is CASSREDINLETQYF. The CDR3 bases are TGTGCCAGCAGCCGGGAGGACATTAACTTGGAGACCCAGTACTTC.

Concerning this clone: At one end the junction does not follow the germline gene, possibly because of a read error. The gene calls are TRBV6-8 and TRBJ2-3; no clear D gene. CDR3 length: 12 residues. Germline V lookup: CDR1 MNHGY, CDR2 SAAAGT. CDR3 coding DNA: TGTGCCATCAGTGCGCTGGCAGATACGCAGTATTTT. It encodes CAISALADTQYF.

This clone was picked up one time. J is TRBJ2-7 and V is TRBV29-1, with 8 bases identical to TRBD1. Trimming cost V 5 bases and J 7 bases; bases outside gene matches: 16. Germline assignment: CDR1 SQVTM and CDR2 ANQGSEA. The CDR3 runs 15 residues. Here the CDR3 DNA reads TGCAGCGTTAATCTTGGACAGGGCCTAAAAGAAGAGCAGTACTTC. Its protein product is CSVNLGQGLKEEQYF.

The chain uses TRBV6-8 and TRBJ1-5, with TRBD1 matching over 8 bases. This CDR3 spans 19 amino acids. The germline V gene has CDR1 MNHGY and CDR2 SAAAGT. The J segment lost 0 bases and the V segment lost 7 bases, leaving 17 bases of the junction unmatched. Here the CDR3 reads CASTGHRDRSSFSNQPQHF. CDR3 in DNA: TGTGCCAGCACGGGTCACCGGGACAGGTCCTCATTTAGCAATCAGCCCCAGCATTTT.

The chain uses TRBV19 and TRBJ1-2; D is possibly TRBD1 (5 bases). Trimming cost V 8 bases and J 7 bases, with 17 bases left between them. There are 13 residues in the CDR3. Germline CDR1 reads LNHDA; CDR2 reads SQIVND (reference sequence). The CDR3 region has the DNA TGTGCCAGTGCCCCAACGGGGGGTATTGGCTACACCTTC. Translation gives CASAPTGGIGYTF.

The rearrangement uses TRBV10-1 and TRBJ2-3; D is ambiguous. Trimming stripped 5 bases from V and 4 bases from J, with 4 bases between. Germline loops: CDR1 WNHNN, CDR2 SYGVQD (reference sequence). The CDR3 contains 11 residues. CDR3 region: CASSKADTQYF. CDR3 bases: TGCGCCAGCAGTAAGGCAGATACGCAGTATTTT.

This clone appeared many times. The rearrangement uses TRBV6-8 and TRBJ1-2; possibly TRBD1 for D (6 bases). V was pared by 6 bases and J by 8 bases, with 13 bases between. This CDR3 has 12 residues. CDR1 MNHGY and CDR2 SAAAGT come from the germline V gene. The CDR3 sequence is CASRLQGGGYTF. The CDR3 DNA reads TGTGCCAGCAGATTACAGGGCGGCGGCTACACCTTC.

The genes are TRBV6-8 and TRBJ2-5; D is possibly TRBD1 or TRBD2 (6 bases each). Trimming removed 5 bases from V and 0 bases from J, with 10 bases in between. The germline V gene has CDR1 MNHGY and CDR2 SAAAGT. The CDR3 has 14 amino acids. CDR3 DNA: TGTGCCAGCAGTGGAGGGGACAACCAAGAGACCCAGTACTTC. Amino acids: CASSGGDNQETQYF.

There are a few counts of this clone. The gene calls are TRBV11-3 and TRBJ2-3; the match to TRBD2 covers 7 bases. The CDR3 sequence is 15 residues long. Germline V gene lookup returns CDR1 SGHNT and CDR2 YENEEA. With V trimmed by 5 bases and J by 2 bases, 7 bases remained unmatched. CDR3 bases: TGTGCCAGCAGCCCAAGCGGGGAAAACACAGATACGCAGTATTTT. This codes for CASSPSGENTDTQYF.

The rearrangement joins TRBV5-1 to TRBJ1-1; the D is unclear. Germline V lookup: CDR1 SGHRS, CDR2 YFSETQ. The CDR3 loop spans 14 amino acids. Trimming pared 0 bases from V and 0 bases from J, leaving 6 bases between. In nucleotides, the CDR3 is TGCGCCAGCAGCTTGGGACTTATGAACACTGAAGCTTTCTTT. Protein sequence: CASSLGLMNTEAFF.

This clone was recorded a few times. V and J are TRBV28 and TRBJ1-5, with D hard to call. Per germline, CDR1 MDHEN and CDR2 SYDVKM. The CDR3 consists of 13 residues. The V gene lost 4 bases and the J gene lost 0 bases, with 4 bases spanning the gap. The CDR3 nucleotides read TGTGCCAGCAGTTATACTAGCAATCAGCCCCAGCATTTT. Translation gives CASSYTSNQPQHF.

The chain has TRBV6-8 and TRBJ2-7, with a possible D match to TRBD2 (7 bases). Looked up from germline, CDR1 is MNHGY and CDR2 is SAAAGT. The length of the CDR3 is 14 residues. V lost 5 bases, J lost 4 bases, and 15 bases lay in between. CDR3 loop: CASSGGSDRYEQYF. The CDR3 coding sequence is TGTGCCAGCAGTGGCGGGAGCGACAGGTACGAGCAGTACTTC.

The gene calls are TRBV19 and TRBJ2-5; D not certain. Germline-derived CDR1 and CDR2 are LNHDA and SQIVND (reference sequence). This CDR3 is built from 13 residues. The germline V and J ends were trimmed by 3 bases and 7 bases, with 12 bases remaining between them. In DNA, the CDR3 is TGTGCCAGTAGTATGTCGGGTTCGTGGACCCAGTACTTC. Translation: CASSMSGSWTQYF.

This clone occurred once. The chain carries TRBV29-1 and TRBJ2-1, with 7 bases lining up with TRBD1. V lost 4 bases, J lost 0 bases, and 9 bases stayed unmatched. CDR3 size: 16 residues. Germline V gene data show CDR1 as SQVTM and CDR2 as ANQGSEA. CDR3 protein: CSVGEGTVFSYNEQFF. The CDR3 DNA reads TGCAGCGTTGGGGAAGGGACAGTTTTCTCCTACAATGAGCAGTTCTTC.

The CDR3 here is CASRGQVSYNEQFF. Here the CDR3 DNA reads TGTGCCAGTAGGGGACAGGTATCCTACAATGAGCAGTTCTTC. V and J are TRBV19 and TRBJ2-1, with 8 bases identical to TRBD1. The germline CDR1 and CDR2 sequences are LNHDA and SQIVND (reference sequence). The CDR3 length is 14 residues. V lost 6 bases, J lost 1 base, and 2 bases stayed unmatched.

There are a few counts of this clone. The chain couples TRBV9 to TRBJ1-4; tentatively, D is TRBD1 (5 bases). V dropped 0 bases and J dropped 8 bases, with 11 bases sitting between them. The germline gives CDR1 SGDLS, CDR2 YYNGEE. CDR3 size: 14 residues. This chain's CDR3 is CASSVERDGEKLFF. The CDR3 DNA is TGTGCCAGCAGCGTAGAACGGGACGGAGAAAAACTGTTTTTT.

This clone was detected many times. The chain joins TRBV9 to TRBJ2-1; D is perhaps TRBD1 (6 bases). Deletions cut 0 bases from V and 5 bases from J, with 18 bases between. The CDR3 extends over 17 amino acids. Germline V gene data show CDR1 as SGDLS and CDR2 as YYNGEE. The CDR3 reads CASSVGVVGRGNNEQFF. CDR3 bases: TGTGCCAGCAGCGTAGGAGTGGTCGGCAGGGGAAACAATGAGCAGTTCTTC.

The chain has TRBV29-1 and TRBJ1-1; unclear D gene. The CDR3 is made up of 13 amino acids. Trimming removed 4 bases from V and 2 bases from J, with 11 bases in between. From germline, CDR1 is SQVTM and CDR2 ANQGSEA. The CDR3 nucleotides are TGCAGCGTTGTGGCGACACTTAACACTGAAGCTTTCTTT. Encoded protein: CSVVATLNTEAFF.